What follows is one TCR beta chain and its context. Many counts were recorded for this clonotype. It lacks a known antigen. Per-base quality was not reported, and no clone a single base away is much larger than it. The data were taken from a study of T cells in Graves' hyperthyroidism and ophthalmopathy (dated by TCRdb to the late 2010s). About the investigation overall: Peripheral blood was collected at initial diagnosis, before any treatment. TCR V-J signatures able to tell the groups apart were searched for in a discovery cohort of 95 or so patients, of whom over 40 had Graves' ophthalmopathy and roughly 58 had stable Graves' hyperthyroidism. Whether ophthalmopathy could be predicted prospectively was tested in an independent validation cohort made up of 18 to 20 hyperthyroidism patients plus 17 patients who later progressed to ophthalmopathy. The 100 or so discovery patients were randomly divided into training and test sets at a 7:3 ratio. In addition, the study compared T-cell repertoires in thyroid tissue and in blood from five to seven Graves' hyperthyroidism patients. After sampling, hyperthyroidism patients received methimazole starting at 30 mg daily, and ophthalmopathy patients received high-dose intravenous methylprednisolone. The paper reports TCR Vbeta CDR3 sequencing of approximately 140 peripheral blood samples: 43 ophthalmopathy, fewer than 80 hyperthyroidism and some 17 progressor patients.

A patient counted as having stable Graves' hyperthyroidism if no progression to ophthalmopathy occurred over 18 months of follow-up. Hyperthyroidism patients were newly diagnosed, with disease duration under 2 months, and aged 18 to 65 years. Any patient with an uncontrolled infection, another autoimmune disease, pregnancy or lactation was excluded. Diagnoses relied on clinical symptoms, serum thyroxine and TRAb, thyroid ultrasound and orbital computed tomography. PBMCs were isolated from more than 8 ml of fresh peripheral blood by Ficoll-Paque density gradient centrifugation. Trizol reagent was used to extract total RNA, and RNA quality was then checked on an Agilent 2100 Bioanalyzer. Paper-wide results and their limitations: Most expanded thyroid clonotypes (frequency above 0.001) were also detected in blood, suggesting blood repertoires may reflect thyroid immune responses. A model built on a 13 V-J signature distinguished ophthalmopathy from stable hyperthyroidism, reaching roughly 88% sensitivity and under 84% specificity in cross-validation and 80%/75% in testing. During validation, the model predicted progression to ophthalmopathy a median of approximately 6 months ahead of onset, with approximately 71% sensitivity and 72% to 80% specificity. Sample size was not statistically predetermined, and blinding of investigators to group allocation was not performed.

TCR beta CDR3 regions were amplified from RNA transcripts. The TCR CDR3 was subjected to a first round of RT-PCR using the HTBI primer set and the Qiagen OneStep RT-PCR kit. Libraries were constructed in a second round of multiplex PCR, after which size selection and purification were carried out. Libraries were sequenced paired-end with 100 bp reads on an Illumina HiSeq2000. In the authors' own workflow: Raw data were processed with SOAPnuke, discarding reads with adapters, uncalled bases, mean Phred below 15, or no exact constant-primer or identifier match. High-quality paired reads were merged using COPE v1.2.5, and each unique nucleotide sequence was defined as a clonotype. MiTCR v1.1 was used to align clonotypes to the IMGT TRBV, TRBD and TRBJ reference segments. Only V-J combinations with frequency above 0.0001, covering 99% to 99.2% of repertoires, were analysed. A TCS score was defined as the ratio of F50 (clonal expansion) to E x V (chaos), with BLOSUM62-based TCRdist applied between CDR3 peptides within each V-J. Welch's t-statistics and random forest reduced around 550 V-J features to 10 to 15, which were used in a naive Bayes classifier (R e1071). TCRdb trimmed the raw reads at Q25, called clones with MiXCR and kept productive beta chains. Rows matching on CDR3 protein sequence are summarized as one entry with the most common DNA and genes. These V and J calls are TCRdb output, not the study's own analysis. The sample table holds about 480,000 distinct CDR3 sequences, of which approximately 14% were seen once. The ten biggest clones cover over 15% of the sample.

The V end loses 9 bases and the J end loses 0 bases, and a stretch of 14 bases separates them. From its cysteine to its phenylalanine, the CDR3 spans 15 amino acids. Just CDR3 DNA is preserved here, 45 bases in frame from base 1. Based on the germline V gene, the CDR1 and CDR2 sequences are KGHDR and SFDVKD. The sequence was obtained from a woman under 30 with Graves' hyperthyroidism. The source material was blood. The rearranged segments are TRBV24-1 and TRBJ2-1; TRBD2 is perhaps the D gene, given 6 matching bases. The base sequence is TGTGCCACCTGCGGGACTCCCCACTCCTACAATGAGCAGTTCTTC. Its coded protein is CATCGTPHSYNEQFF.